This T cell receptor (beta chain) was sequenced during a study of neurological immune-mediated disorders. Study results and limitations: Multiple sclerosis was found to have the least TCR clonal expansion, below healthy controls, and HTLV-1-associated myelopathy the most. Phylogenetic grouping placed 18 of 34 multiple sclerosis patients' repertoires in one related-CDR3 cluster, a possible signature.

V lost 1 base, J lost 4 bases, and 3 bases lay in between. CDR3 size: 13 residues. CDR1 KGHDR and CDR2 SFDVKD come from the germline V gene. The unsorted libraries were produced from 2 million PBMCs held at -80 C. This clonotype has at least ten counts. What it recognizes is unknown. The cDNA was synthesized by means of template-switch 5'RACE, which was carried out with 10-nucleotide random UMIs. TCRdb passed the 5' RACE reads through MiXCR, listing each CDR3 protein once. This sample carries approximately 65,000 distinct CDR3 sequences, 5.2% of them seen once, and the ten largest clones take about 5.8%.

The chain joins TRBV24-1 to TRBJ2-2; D not certain. This sequence was found in a human donor with multiple sclerosis. The donor label of this sample is uncertain. Sample: PBMCs. CDR3 nucleotide sequence: TGTGCCACCAGTGATTTTAGCACCGGGGAGCTGTTTTTT. It codes for CATSDFSTGELFF.